Presented here are 10 T cell receptor beta chains from one specimen sequenced in a study of human T cells and chemical hapten exposure. TCRdb called the RACE reads again in MiXCR, with one record for every CDR3 protein. The sample consists of about 70,000 distinct CDR3 sequences, 6% to 7% of them appearing once. Time point noted: healthy volunteer bleed at 6 weeks. Before extraction, the whole blood was not fractionated, and total RNA was taken from it. Sequenced input: whole blood. These receptors were collected from a female donor in good health. Some clones in this sample may be carry-over from other donors' samples.

This clonotype was seen at least ten times. The V gene is TRBV7-2, the J gene TRBJ2-1, with TRBD2 matching 8 bases. The V gene's germline CDR1 is SGHTA and CDR2 FQGNSA. The CDR3 has 14 amino acids. The J segment lost 8 bases and the V segment lost 2 bases, leaving 5 bases of the junction unmatched. The CDR3, as DNA: TGTGCCAGCAGCTTACTCGGACTAGCTGATGAGCAGTTCTTC. Translation gives CASSLLGLADEQFF.

This clonotype was observed a few times. J is TRBJ2-4 and V is TRBV5-6; 7 nucleotides align to TRBD1. This CDR3 region has 17 residues. Per the germline V gene, CDR1 is SGHDT and CDR2 is YYEEEE. Trimming removed 3 bases from V and 0 bases from J; junction bases left unmatched: 9. CDR3 sequence (DNA): TGTGCCAGCAGCTCGATTAAAAGACAGGGAGCCAAAAACATTCAGTACTTC. It yields the protein CASSSIKRQGAKNIQYF.

This clonotype was picked up many times. V is TRBV5-1 and J is TRBJ2-5; no clear D. This CDR3 has 14 residues. Trimming took off 0 bases at V and 1 base at J, with 7 bases between the two ends. Germline CDR1 and CDR2: SGHRS and YFSETQ. The CDR3 sequence is CASSLVSGQETQYF. CDR3 nucleotides: TGCGCCAGCAGCTTGGTGTCGGGCCAAGAGACCCAGTACTTC. The entire variable domain, with the rest obtained from reference TRBV5-1 and TRBJ2-5, is as follows: KAGVTQTPRYLIKTRGQQVTLSCSPISGHRSVSWYQQTPGQGLQFLFEYFSETQRNKGNFPGRFSGRQFSNSRSEMNVSTLELGDSALYLCASSLVSGQETQYFGPGTRLLVL.

This clonotype was seen many times. V gene TRBV2 combines with J gene TRBJ1-1, with 7 bases aligning to TRBD1. The CDR3 has 14 residues. CDR1 and CDR2 from the germline V gene are SNHLY and FYNNEI. J gave up 6 bases and V 3 bases, and 7 bases lay outside the gene matches. The CDR3 DNA is TGTGCCAGCAGTGAGAGGACAGGAGCGGCTGAAGCTTTCTTT. This codes for CASSERTGAAEAFF. Together with reference TRBV2 and TRBJ1-1, the CDR3 gives the full variable domain: EPEVTQTPSHQVTQMGQEVILRCVPISNHLYFYWYRQILGQKVEFLVSFYNNEISEKSEIFDDQFSVERPDGSNFTLKIRSTKLEDSAMYFCASSERTGAAEAFFGQGTRLTVV.

The table lists this clonotype with many counts. V is TRBV12-3 or TRBV12-4 and J is TRBJ2-5; 9 nucleotides line up with TRBD2. The V segment lost 1 base and the J segment 4 bases; nucleotides outside the gene matches: 7. This CDR3 is built from 16 residues. The CDR3 DNA is TGTGCCAGCAGTTTAGGGGTAGCGGGAGTCTTAGAGACCCAGTACTTC. Translated, it gives CASSLGVAGVLETQYF.

The table lists this clonotype with many counts. The gene calls are TRBV5-1 and TRBJ2-5; no reliable D call. V lost 2 bases and J lost 5, with 13 bases in between. This CDR3 has 14 amino acids. CDR1 is SGHRS, CDR2 YFSETQ, per germline. CDR3 protein: CASSFDRPGETQYF. The CDR3 nucleotides read TGCGCCAGCAGCTTCGACCGACCCGGGGAGACCCAGTACTTC.

This clonotype was observed at least ten times. V and J are TRBV6-2 or TRBV6-3 and TRBJ2-1; D assignment may be TRBD1 or TRBD2 (5 bases each). The length of the CDR3 is 16 residues. Germline V gene data show CDR1 as MNHEY and CDR2 as SVGEGT. V was pared by 7 bases and J by 14 bases, with 30 bases between. For the CDR3, the DNA is TGTGCCAGCATCCCCCCGGGATCAAAGGGGTCCCACTCGAAGTTCTTC. Amino acids: CASIPPGSKGSHSKFF.

This chain links TRBV6-4 with TRBJ2-3, with a tentative D call TRBD2 (6 bases). Germline V gene data show CDR1 as MRHNA and CDR2 as SNTAGT. This CDR3 is 13 amino acids long. V lost 4 bases and J lost 3, with 8 bases in between. CDR3 in DNA: TGTGCCAGCAGTGCGGGGGATACAGATACGCAGTATTTT. Protein product: CASSAGDTDTQYF.

There are a few counts of this clonotype. J is TRBJ2-1 and V is TRBV10-3, with a possible D match to TRBD2 (6 bases). CDR1 is ENHRY, CDR2 SYGVKD, per germline. V was shortened by 4 bases and J by 7 bases, with 8 bases between the two germline ends. This CDR3 region has 12 residues. As DNA, the CDR3 is TGTGCCATCAGTGTACGGGAGAATGAGCAGTTCTTC. Amino acid sequence: CAISVRENEQFF.

This rearrangement joins TRBV30 to TRBJ1-1; 8 nucleotides match TRBD1. The CDR3 length is 12 residues. The germline CDR1 and CDR2 sequences are GTSNPN and SVGIG (reference sequence). Trimming took 5 bases from V and 1 from J; bases not matched to a gene: 0. The CDR3 sequence is CAWGTGNTEAFF. The CDR3 region has the DNA TGTGCCTGGGGGACAGGGAACACTGAAGCTTTCTTT.